The 12 T cell receptor beta chains below were found in one sample sequenced in a study of blood T cell repertoires in COVID-19. The assay was immunoSEQ multiplex PCR, and TCRdb's table has in-frame clones only and misses some. Of about 210,000 clones detected, around four fifths appear once; the ten largest clones hold 8% to 11%. The sequenced material came from peripheral blood. The origin of the receptors is a woman at least 80 years old with COVID-19, enrolled during active disease.

This rearrangement joins TRBV7-9 to TRBJ2-7; 8 nucleotides agree with TRBD1. CDR3 length: 16 residues. CDR1 and CDR2 from the germline V gene are SEHNR and FQNEAQ (reference sequence). After removal of 9 bases from V and 5 bases from J, the junction contained 18 bases not matched to a gene. CDR3 DNA: TGTGCCAGTTCGGGGCAGGGGGCGCTTGGGTCCCACGAGCAGTACTTC. Amino acid sequence: CASSGQGALGSHEQYF. Looking up the rest from reference TRBV7-9 and TRBJ2-7 gives the full variable domain: DTGVSQNPRHKITKRGQNVTFRCDPISEHNRLYWYRQTLGQGPEFLTYFQNEAQLEKSRLLSDRFSAERPKGSFSTLEIQRTEQGDSAMYLCASSGQGALGSHEQYFGPGTRLTVT.

The rearrangement uses TRBV19 and TRBJ1-1; possible D gene TRBD1, 6 bases. The CDR3 spans 14 residues. Germline V gene lookup returns CDR1 LNHDA and CDR2 SQIVND (reference sequence). V dropped 3 bases and J dropped 4 bases, with 12 bases sitting between them. The CDR3 is CASSIRGGGTEAFF. CDR3 nucleotides: TGTGCCAGTAGTATCAGGGGTGGTGGCACTGAAGCTTTCTTT.

The rearrangement links TRBV28 to TRBJ2-7, with 8 bases fitting TRBD1. J was trimmed by 3 bases and V by 2 bases; bases with no gene match: 3. Germline V CDR1 and CDR2: MDHEN, SYDVKM. This CDR3 spans 14 amino acids. CDR3 nucleotides: TGTGCCAGCAGTTTAGGTGGACAGGGCTACGAGCAGTACGTC. It encodes CASSLGGQGYEQYV.

The chain links TRBV11-2 to TRBJ2-7; the D gene is possibly TRBD1 (5 bases). Germline V CDR1 and CDR2: SGHAT, FQNNGV. The CDR3 runs 15 residues. The V and J ends lost 4 bases and 5 bases respectively, with 18 bases between them. The CDR3 sequence: CASSSQGGRVHEQYV. In nucleotides, the CDR3 is TGTGCCAGCAGCTCCCAGGGCGGAAGGGTACACGAGCAGTACGTC.

This rearrangement joins TRBV2 to TRBJ1-5; TRBD1 might be the D (5 bases). This CDR3 contains 15 residues. V gave up 6 bases and J gave up 5 bases, with 17 bases separating them. Germline loops: CDR1 SNHLY, CDR2 FYNNEI. CDR3 sequence (DNA): TGTGCCAGCAGCATACAGGCGCTTCGACATCAGCCCCAGCATTTT. Amino acid sequence: CASSIQALRHQPQHF.

The gene calls are TRBV28 and TRBJ2-7, with 7 nucleotides matching TRBD1. Trimming removed 5 bases from V and 6 bases from J; junction bases left unmatched: 13. The germline gives CDR1 MDHEN, CDR2 SYDVKM. This CDR3 has 15 amino acids. Here the CDR3 reads CASSAGTVRSGEQYV. CDR3 DNA: TGTGCCAGCAGTGCAGGGACAGTAAGGTCGGGCGAGCAGTACGTC.

This clone has a single count. V is TRBV20-1 and J is TRBJ2-1, with 7 bases lining up with TRBD1. Germline CDR1 is DFQATT and CDR2 is SNEGSKA (reference sequence). The CDR3 loop spans 11 amino acids. As DNA, the CDR3 is TGCAGCCCTACCCTGGACAGGGAGCAGTTCTTC. Protein sequence: CSPTLDREQFF.

This chain links TRBV28 with TRBJ1-4; D perhaps matches TRBD1 (6 bases). V was clipped by 6 bases and J by 7 bases, with 24 bases between them. The CDR3 spans 17 residues. CDR1 and CDR2 (germline): MDHEN, SYDVKM. The CDR3 DNA sequence: TGTGCCAGCAGACCCATGTTTGGGGGCGCGTTCAGTGAAAAACTGTTTTTT. It is translated as CASRPMFGGAFSEKLFF.

In nucleotides, the CDR3 is TGTGCCAGACGACAGGGAAATCTTGCTTTCTTT. Protein sequence: CARRQGNLAFF. The V and J genes are TRBV6-9 and TRBJ1-1; 7 bases align to TRBD1. V dropped 9 bases and J dropped 11; count of bases not matched to a gene: 9. The CDR3 has 11 residues. Germline CDR1 reads MNHGY; CDR2 reads SVAAGI.

The CDR3, as DNA: TGTGCCAGCAGTTTACAGTCGAACACTGAAGCTTTCTTT. Its protein is CASSLQSNTEAFF. The rearrangement joins TRBV12-3 or TRBV12-4 to TRBJ1-1; D remains ambiguous. V lost 2 bases, J lost 1 base, and 5 bases lay in between. CDR3 length: 13 residues.

CDR3 residues: CASSGQLYTEAFF. DNA of the CDR3: TGTGCCAGTAGTGGACAGCTCTACACTGAAGCTTTCTTT. V usage is TRBV19 and J usage is TRBJ1-1, with a tentative D call TRBD1 (6 bases). V lost 5 bases and J lost 3, with 10 bases in between. Looked up from germline, CDR1 is LNHDA and CDR2 is SQIVND (reference sequence). This CDR3 comprises 13 residues.

The chain couples TRBV3-1 (or the pseudogene TRBV3-2) to TRBJ2-5; 8 bases fit TRBD1. This CDR3 is 15 amino acids long. The J segment lost 2 bases and the V segment lost 1 base, leaving 3 bases of the junction unmatched. The germline gives CDR1 LGHDT, CDR2 YNNKEL (reference sequence). As DNA, the CDR3 is TGTGCCAGCAGCCAAGCGGACAGGGCTCAAGAGACCCAGTACTTC. Protein: CASSQADRAQETQYF.